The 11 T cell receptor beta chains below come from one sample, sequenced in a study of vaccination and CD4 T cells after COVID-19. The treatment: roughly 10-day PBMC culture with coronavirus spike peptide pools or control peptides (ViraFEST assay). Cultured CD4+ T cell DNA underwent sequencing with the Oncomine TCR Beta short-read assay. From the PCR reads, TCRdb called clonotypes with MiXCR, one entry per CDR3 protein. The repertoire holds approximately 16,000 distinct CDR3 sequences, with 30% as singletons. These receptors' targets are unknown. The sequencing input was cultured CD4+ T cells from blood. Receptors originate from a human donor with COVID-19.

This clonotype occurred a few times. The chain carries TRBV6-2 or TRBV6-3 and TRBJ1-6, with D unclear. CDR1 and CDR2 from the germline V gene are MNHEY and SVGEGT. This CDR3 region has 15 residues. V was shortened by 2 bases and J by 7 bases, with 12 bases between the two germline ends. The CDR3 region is CASSYEPPVNSPLHF. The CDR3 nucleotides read TGTGCCAGCAGTTACGAACCTCCCGTGAATTCACCCCTCCACTTT.

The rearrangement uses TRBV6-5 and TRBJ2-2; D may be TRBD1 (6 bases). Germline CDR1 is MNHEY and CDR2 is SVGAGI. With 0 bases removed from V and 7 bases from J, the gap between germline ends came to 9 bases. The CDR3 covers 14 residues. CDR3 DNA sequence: TGTGCCAGCAGTTACTCTCAGGGGAGCGGGGAGCTGTTTTTT. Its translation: CASSYSQGSGELFF.

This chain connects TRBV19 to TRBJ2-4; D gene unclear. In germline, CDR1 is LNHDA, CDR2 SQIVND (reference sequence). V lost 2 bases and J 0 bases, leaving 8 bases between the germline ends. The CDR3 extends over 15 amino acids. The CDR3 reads CASSIPNLAKNIQYF. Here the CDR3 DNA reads TGTGCCAGTAGTATACCTAACTTAGCCAAAAACATTCAGTACTTC.

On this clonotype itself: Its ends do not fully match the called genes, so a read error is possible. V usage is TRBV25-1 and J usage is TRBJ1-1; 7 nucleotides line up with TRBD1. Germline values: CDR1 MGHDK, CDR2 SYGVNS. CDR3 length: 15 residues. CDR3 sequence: CASSELTGLNTEAIF. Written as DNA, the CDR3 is TGTGCCAGCAGTGAATTGACAGGGTTGAACACTGAAGCTATCTTT.

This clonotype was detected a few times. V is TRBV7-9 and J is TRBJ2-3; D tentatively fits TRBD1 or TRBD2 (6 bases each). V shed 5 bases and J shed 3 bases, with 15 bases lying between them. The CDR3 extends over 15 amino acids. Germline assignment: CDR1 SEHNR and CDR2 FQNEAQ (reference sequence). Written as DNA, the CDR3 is TGTGCCAGCAGCCCCACGACGGGGGCGACAGATACGCAGTATTTT. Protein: CASSPTTGATDTQYF.

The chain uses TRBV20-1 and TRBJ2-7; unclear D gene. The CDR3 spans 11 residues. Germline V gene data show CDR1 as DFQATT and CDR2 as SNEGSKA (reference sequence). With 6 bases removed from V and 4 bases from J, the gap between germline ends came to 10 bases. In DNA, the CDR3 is TGCAGTGCAGTAGGTGGGTACGAGCAGTACTTC. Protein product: CSAVGGYEQYF.

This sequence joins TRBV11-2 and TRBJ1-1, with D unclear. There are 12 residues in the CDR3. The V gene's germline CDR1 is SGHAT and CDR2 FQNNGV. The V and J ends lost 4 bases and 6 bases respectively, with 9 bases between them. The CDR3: CASSSQLAEAFF. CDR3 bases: TGTGCCAGCAGCTCTCAGTTGGCTGAAGCTTTCTTT.

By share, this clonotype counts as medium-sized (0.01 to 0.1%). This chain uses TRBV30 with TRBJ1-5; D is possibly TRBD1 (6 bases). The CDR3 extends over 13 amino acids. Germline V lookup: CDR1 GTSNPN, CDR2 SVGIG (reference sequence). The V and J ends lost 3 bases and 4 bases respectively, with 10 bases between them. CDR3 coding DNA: TGTGCCTGGAGCACACAGGGAAATCAGCCCCAGCATTTT. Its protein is CAWSTQGNQPQHF.

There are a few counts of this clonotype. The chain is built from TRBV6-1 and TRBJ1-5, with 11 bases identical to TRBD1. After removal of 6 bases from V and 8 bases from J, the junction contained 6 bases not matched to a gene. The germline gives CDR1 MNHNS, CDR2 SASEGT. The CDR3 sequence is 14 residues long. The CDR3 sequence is CASSGGGQGEPQHF. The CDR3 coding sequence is TGTGCCAGCAGCGGAGGGGGACAGGGGGAGCCCCAGCATTTT.

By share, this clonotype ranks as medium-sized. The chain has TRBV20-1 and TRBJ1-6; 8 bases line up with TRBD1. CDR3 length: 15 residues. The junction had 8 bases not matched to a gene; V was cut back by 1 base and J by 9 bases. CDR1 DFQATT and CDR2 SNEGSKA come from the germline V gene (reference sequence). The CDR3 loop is CSARGAQGAFSPLHF. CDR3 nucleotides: TGCAGTGCTAGAGGTGCTCAGGGGGCGTTTTCACCCCTCCACTTT.

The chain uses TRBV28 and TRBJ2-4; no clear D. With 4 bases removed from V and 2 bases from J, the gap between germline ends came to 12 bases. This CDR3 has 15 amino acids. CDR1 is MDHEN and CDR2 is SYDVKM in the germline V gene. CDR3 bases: TGTGCCAGCAGTTCCAGCTGGGTTACCAAAAACATTCAGTACTTC. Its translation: CASSSSWVTKNIQYF.